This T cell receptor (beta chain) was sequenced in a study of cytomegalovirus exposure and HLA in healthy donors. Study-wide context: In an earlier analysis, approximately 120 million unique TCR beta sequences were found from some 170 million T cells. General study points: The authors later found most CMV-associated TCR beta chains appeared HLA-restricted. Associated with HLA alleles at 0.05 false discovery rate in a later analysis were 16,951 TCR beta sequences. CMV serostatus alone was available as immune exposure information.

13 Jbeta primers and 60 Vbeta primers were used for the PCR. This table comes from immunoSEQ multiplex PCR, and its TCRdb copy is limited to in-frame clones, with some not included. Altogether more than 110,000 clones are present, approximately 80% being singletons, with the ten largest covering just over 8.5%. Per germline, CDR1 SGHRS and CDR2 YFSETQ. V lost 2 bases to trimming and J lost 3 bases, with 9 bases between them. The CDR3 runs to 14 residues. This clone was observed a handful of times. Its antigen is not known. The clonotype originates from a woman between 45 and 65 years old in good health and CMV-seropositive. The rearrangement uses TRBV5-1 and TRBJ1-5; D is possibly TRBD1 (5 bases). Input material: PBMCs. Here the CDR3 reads CASSFGGDNQPQHF. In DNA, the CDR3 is TGCGCCAGCAGCTTTGGAGGGGACAATCAGCCCCAGCATTTT. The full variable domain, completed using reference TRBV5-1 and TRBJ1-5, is KAGVTQTPRYLIKTRGQQVTLSCSPISGHRSVSWYQQTPGQGLQFLFEYFSETQRNKGNFPGRFSGRQFSNSRSEMNVSTLELGDSALYLCASSFGGDNQPQHFGDGTRLSIL.